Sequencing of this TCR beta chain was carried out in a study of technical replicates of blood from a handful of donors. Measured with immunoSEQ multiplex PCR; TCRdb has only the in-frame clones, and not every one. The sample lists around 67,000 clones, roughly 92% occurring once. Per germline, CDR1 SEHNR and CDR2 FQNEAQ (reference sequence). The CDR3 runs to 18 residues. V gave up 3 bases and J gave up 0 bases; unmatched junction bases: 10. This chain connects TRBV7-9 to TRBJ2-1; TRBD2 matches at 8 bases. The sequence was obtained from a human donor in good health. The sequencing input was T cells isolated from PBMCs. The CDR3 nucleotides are TGTGCCAGCAGCTTGAGTATAGTGCGGGGGGTCTCCTACAATGAGCAGTTCTTC. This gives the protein CASSLSIVRGVSYNEQFF.